Listed below are T cell receptor beta chains from one sample, sequenced in a study of siplizumab effects on memory and regulatory T cells. Libraries were prepared by immunoSEQ multiplex PCR; TCRdb keeps only in-frame clonotypes and omits some of them. This table holds tens of thousands of clones, 95% to 98% found once. Sequenced: naive CD4+ T cells sorted from blood. The receptors originated from a human donor in good health. Each CDR3 is given with its conserved first and last residue. A D gene is named only where the DNA matches it firmly. Only part of the rows carry a size: once, few, many, or a class if the clone is expanded.

>TRBV6-1|.|TRBJ2-1|TRBD2
CASRLAGNNEQFF
TGTGCCAGCAGACTAGCGGGAAACAATGAGCAGTTCTTC
>TRBV6-4|.|TRBJ2-7|TRBD1
CASIGTGDYEQYF
TGTGCCAGCATCGGGACAGGGGACTACGAGCAGTACTTC
>TRBV7-2|.|TRBJ2-2|TRBD2
CASSSHYTGGLTGELFF
TGTGCCAGCAGCTCACACTATACGGGAGGGCTTACCGGGGAGCTGTTTTTT
>TRBV11-3|.|TRBJ2-1|.
CASSPFRGARSYNEQFF
TGTGCCAGCAGCCCGTTCAGGGGAGCGCGTTCCTACAATGAGCAGTTCTTC
>TRBV15|once|TRBJ2-3|.
CATSRDAGRGGSDTQYF
TGTGCCACCAGCAGAGATGCGGGGCGAGGGGGCTCAGATACGCAGTATTTT
>TRBV30|.|TRBJ1-1|.
CAWSLGLRTEAFF
TGTGCCTGGTCCCTGGGGTTACGCACTGAAGCTTTCTTT
>TRBV7-9|.|TRBJ2-3|.
CASGNRVTDTQYF
TGTGCCAGCGGAAACAGGGTCACAGATACGCAGTATTTT
>TRBV19|once|TRBJ2-2|.
CASSINSLVTGELFF
TGTGCCAGTAGTATAAACTCGTTGGTCACCGGGGAGCTGTTTTTT
>TRBV6-4|.|TRBJ2-3|.
CASSDGPKGDTDTQYF
TGTGCCAGCAGTGACGGACCTAAAGGGGACACAGATACGCAGTATTTT
>TRBV19|.|TRBJ2-3|.
CASSRVTSDTQYF
TGTGCCAGTAGTAGGGTCACCTCAGATACGCAGTATTTT
>TRBV5-1|.|TRBJ2-2|.
CASRWGYTGELFF
TGCGCCAGCAGGTGGGGTTACACCGGGGAGCTGTTTTTT
>TRBV6-1|.|TRBJ1-2|TRBD1
CASSEAWGQGAPGYTF
TGTGCCAGCAGTGAAGCATGGGGACAGGGGGCGCCGGGCTACACCTTC
>TRBV5-6|.|TRBJ2-7|TRBD1
CASSLDRGYEQYF
TGTGCCAGCAGCCTGGACAGGGGCTACGAGCAGTACTTC
>TRBV28|.|TRBJ2-7|.
CATRTEPPYEQYF
TGTGCCACCCGGACAGAGCCTCCCTACGAGCAGTACTTC
>TRBV27|.|TRBJ1-1|TRBD1
CASSLQGANTEAFF
TGTGCCAGCAGTTTGCAGGGGGCGAACACTGAAGCTTTCTTT
>TRBV6-6|.|TRBJ2-2|TRBD2
CASSYEPSGSSGELFF
TGTGCCAGCAGTTACGAGCCTAGCGGGAGTTCCGGGGAGCTGTTTTTT
>TRBV10-3|.|TRBJ2-2|.
CAISKGNFGELFF
TGTGCCATCAGTAAGGGAAATTTCGGGGAGCTGTTTTTT
>TRBV9|.|TRBJ2-7|.
CASSVGGTNSYEQYF
TGTGCCAGCAGCGTAGGTGGGACCAACTCCTACGAGCAGTACTTC
>TRBV7-2|.|TRBJ2-1|.
CASSLDSGEQFF
TGTGCCAGCAGCTTAGATTCCGGTGAGCAGTTCTTC
>TRBV5-1|.|TRBJ1-1|TRBD1
CASSPGTGGPRGTEAFF
TGCGCCAGCAGCCCCGGGACAGGGGGTCCACGGGGGACTGAAGCTTTCTTT
>TRBV21-1|.|TRBJ2-2|.
CASPVRVTGELFF
TGTGCCAGTCCTGTGAGGGTCACCGGGGAGCTGTTTTTT
>TRBV6-5|.|TRBJ2-6|.
CASRRDNSGANVLTF
TGTGCCAGCAGGAGGGACAACTCTGGGGCCAACGTCCTGACTTTC
>TRBV11-1|.|TRBJ2-2|.
CASGGPSGVGELFF
TGTGCCTCCGGGGGCCCCTCAGGGGTCGGGGAGCTGTTTTTT
>TRBV5-4|.|TRBJ1-3|TRBD1
CASSPGQFSGNTIYF
TGTGCCAGCAGCCCGGGACAGTTCTCTGGAAACACCATATATTTT
>TRBV6-5|.|TRBJ1-2|.
CASRRPGYGYTF
TGTGCCAGCAGAAGACCAGGCTATGGCTACACCTTC
>TRBV7-3|.|TRBJ2-1|TRBD2
CASSPGLELFF
TGTGCCAGCAGCCCCGGACTAGAACTGTTCTTC
>TRBV21-1|.|TRBJ2-1|.
CASSKDPGLAGGYNEQFF
TGTGCCAGCAGCAAAGATCCCGGACTAGCGGGAGGCTACAATGAGCAGTTCTTC
>TRBV18|.|TRBJ2-5|.
CASSRLSETQYF
TGTGCCAGCTCTAGACTAAGCGAGACCCAGTACTTC
>TRBV2|few|TRBJ1-1|.
CASSEVQSGSNTEAFF
TGTGCCAGCAGTGAGGTGCAGTCAGGGTCGAACACTGAAGCTTTCTTT
>TRBV30|once|TRBJ2-1|.
CAWRSPGSGNEQFF
TGTGCCTGGAGGAGCCCCGGGAGCGGGAATGAGCAGTTCTTC
>TRBV7-9|.|TRBJ2-5|.
CASSLSGAQETQYF
TGTGCCAGCAGCTTATCTGGGGCCCAAGAGACCCAGTACTTC
>TRBV6-1|.|TRBJ2-5|.
CASSGATQYF
TGTGCCAGCAGTGGCGCGACCCAGTACTTC
>TRBV14|.|TRBJ2-7|TRBD2
CASSRGGRYEQYF
TGTGCCAGCAGCAGAGGCGGGAGGTACGAGCAGTACTTC
>TRBV28|.|TRBJ2-7|.
CASSLTRPSSYEQYF
TGTGCCAGCAGTTTAACCAGGCCAAGCTCCTACGAGCAGTACTTC
>TRBV5-1|.|TRBJ2-3|.
CASSLVGTDTQYF
TGCGCCAGCAGCTTGGTTGGCACAGATACGCAGTATTTT
>TRBV9|.|TRBJ2-5|TRBD1
CATGTGRQETQYF
TGTGCCACCGGGACAGGGCGACAAGAGACCCAGTACTTC
>TRBV2|.|TRBJ2-4|.
CASSERTRRAKNIQYF
TGTGCCAGCAGTGAACGGACGAGACGGGCCAAAAACATTCAGTACTTC
>TRBV5-4|.|TRBJ2-7|TRBD2
CASSLLAGGEQYF
TGTGCCAGCAGCTTACTAGCGGGAGGTGAGCAGTACTTC
>TRBV5-4|.|TRBJ1-1|.
CASSLALGEAFF
TGTGCCAGCAGCTTGGCCCTGGGTGAAGCTTTCTTT
>TRBV7-3|.|TRBJ2-1|TRBD1
CASSQGQYHNEQFF
TGTGCCAGCAGCCAGGGACAGTACCACAATGAGCAGTTCTTC
>TRBV11-2|.|TRBJ2-5|TRBD2
CASSLGYLAGDQETQYF
TGTGCCAGCAGCTTAGGATATCTAGCGGGGGACCAAGAGACCCAGTACTTC
>TRBV7-9|once|TRBJ2-1|TRBD2
CASSPTLTGGSYNEQFF
TGTGCCAGCAGCCCTACGTTGACGGGAGGCTCCTACAATGAGCAGTTCTTC
>TRBV29-1|once|TRBJ2-3|.
CSVQASGSTDTQYF
TGCAGCGTACAGGCCTCCGGGAGCACAGATACGCAGTATTTT
>TRBV27|.|TRBJ1-2|.
CASSLGVGNNYGYTF
TGTGCCAGCAGCCTAGGGGTGGGAAATAACTATGGCTACACCTTC
>TRBV5-4|.|TRBJ1-2|.
CASSPLSPASIYGYTF
TGTGCCAGCAGCCCTCTCTCGCCTGCATCGATCTATGGCTACACCTTC
>TRBV10-3|.|TRBJ2-7|TRBD1
CAIRPGQTYEQYF
TGTGCCATCAGGCCGGGACAGACTTACGAGCAGTACTTC
>TRBV19|.|TRBJ2-1|TRBD1
CASSGTVWHEQFF
TGTGCCAGTAGTGGGACAGTTTGGCATGAGCAGTTCTTC
>TRBV28|.|TRBJ1-2|.
CASSLAGGRGYTF
TGTGCCAGCAGTTTGGCTGGGGGTCGGGGCTACACCTTC
>TRBV7-2|.|TRBJ2-7|.
CASSLGGLDGQYF
TGTGCCAGCAGCTTAGGCGGGTTGGATGGGCAGTACTTC
>TRBV6-6|.|TRBJ2-1|TRBD2
CASSYGASGSNEQFF
TGTGCCAGCAGTTACGGCGCTAGCGGGAGTAATGAGCAGTTCTTC
>TRBV9|.|TRBJ1-4|TRBD1
CASSLGQGREKLFF
TGTGCCAGCAGCCTGGGACAGGGGCGAGAAAAACTGTTTTTT
>TRBV10-3|.|TRBJ2-2|.
CASQRNTGELFF
TGTGCCTCTCAGCGGAACACCGGGGAGCTGTTTTTT
>TRBV29-1|.|TRBJ2-5|TRBD2
CSVDGGRWGSGEETQYF
TGCAGCGTTGACGGGGGGAGGTGGGGCAGCGGCGAAGAGACCCAGTACTTC
>TRBV6-1|.|TRBJ1-2|.
CASSQGNYGYTF
TGTGCCAGCAGCCAGGGGAACTATGGCTACACCTTC
>TRBV28|.|TRBJ2-2|TRBD1
CASKDRGGNTGELFF
TGTGCCAGCAAAGACAGGGGAGGGAACACCGGGGAGCTGTTTTTT
>TRBV12-5|.|TRBJ2-5|.
CASGLLPGRGGETQYF
TGTGCTAGTGGTTTGTTACCGGGACGAGGGGGGGAGACCCAGTACTTC
>TRBV4-1|.|TRBJ1-1|.
CASSQDQERNTEAFF
TGCGCCAGCAGCCAAGATCAGGAACGGAACACTGAAGCTTTCTTT
>TRBV30|.|TRBJ1-5|.
CAWGSGEAQPQHF
TGTGCCTGGGGGTCGGGGGAGGCTCAGCCCCAGCATTTT
>TRBV5-1|.|TRBJ2-5|.
CASSLEAGLVYRETQYF
TGCGCCAGCAGCTTGGAAGCAGGGTTGGTTTATAGAGAGACCCAGTACTTC
>TRBV5-4|.|TRBJ1-5|TRBD1
CASSLDRASNQPQHF
TGTGCCAGCAGCCTCGACAGGGCCAGCAATCAGCCCCAGCATTTT